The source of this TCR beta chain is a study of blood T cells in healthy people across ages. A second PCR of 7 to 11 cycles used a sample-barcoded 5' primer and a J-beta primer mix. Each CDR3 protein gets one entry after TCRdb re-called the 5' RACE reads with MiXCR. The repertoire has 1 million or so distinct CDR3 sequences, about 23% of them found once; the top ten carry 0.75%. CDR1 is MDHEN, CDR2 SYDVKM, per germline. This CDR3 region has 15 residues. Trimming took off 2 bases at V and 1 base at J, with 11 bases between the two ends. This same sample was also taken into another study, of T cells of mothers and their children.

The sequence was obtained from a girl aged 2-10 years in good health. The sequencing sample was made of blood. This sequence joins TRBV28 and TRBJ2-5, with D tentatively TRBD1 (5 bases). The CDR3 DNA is TGTGCCAGCAGTTTACAACAGGCCGGCCAAGAGACCCAGTACTTC. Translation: CASSLQQAGQETQYF.